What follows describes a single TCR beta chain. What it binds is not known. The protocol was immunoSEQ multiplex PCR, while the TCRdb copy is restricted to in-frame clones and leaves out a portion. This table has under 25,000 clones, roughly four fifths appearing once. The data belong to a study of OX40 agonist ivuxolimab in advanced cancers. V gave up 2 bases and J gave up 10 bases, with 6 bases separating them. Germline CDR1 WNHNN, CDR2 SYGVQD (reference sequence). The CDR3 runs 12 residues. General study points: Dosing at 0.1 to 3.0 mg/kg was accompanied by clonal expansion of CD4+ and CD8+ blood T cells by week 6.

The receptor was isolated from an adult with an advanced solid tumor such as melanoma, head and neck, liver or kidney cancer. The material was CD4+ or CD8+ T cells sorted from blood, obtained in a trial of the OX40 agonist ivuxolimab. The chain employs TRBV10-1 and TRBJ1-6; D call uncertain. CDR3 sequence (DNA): TGCGCCAGCAGTGAGCCGGGATCACCCCTCCACTTT. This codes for CASSEPGSPLHF.